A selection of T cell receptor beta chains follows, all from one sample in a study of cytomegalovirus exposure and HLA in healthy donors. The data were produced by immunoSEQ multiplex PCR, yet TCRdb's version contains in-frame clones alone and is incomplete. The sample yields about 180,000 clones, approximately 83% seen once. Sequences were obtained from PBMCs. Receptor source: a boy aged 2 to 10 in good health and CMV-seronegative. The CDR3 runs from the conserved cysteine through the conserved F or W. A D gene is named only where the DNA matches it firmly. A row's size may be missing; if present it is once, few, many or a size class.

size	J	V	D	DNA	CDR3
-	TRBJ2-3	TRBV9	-	TGTGCCAGCAGCGTTGATCTAGCGAGCCTAAGCACAGATACGCAGTATTTT	CASSVDLASLSTDTQYF
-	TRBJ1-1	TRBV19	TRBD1	TGTGCCAGTAGGTCGAGGGACAGGGGCAACGAAGCTTTCTTT	CASRSRDRGNEAFF
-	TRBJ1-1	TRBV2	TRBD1	TGTGCCAGCAACCAGGACAGGGCGCGCCAGAAGGCCACTGAAGCTTTCTTT	CASNQDRARQKATEAFF
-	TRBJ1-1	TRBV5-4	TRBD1	TGTGCCAGCAGCTTGGCGGGACAGACCATGAACACTGAAGCTTTCTTT	CASSLAGQTMNTEAFF
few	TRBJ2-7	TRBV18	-	TGTGCCAGCTCACCGGTCACAAGCTACGAGCAGTACTTC	CASSPVTSYEQYF
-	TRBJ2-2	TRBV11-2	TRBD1	TGTGCCAGCAGCCGTTGGGGGACAGGGATCGGGGAGCTGTTTTTT	CASSRWGTGIGELFF
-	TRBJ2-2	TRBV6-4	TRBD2	TGTGCCAGCATGGGGCGCGGGAGGATAGGCACCGGGGAGCTGTTTTTT	CASMGRGRIGTGELFF
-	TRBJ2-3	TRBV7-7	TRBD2	TGTGCCAGCAGCTCCGGACTAGCTCAGACAGATACGCAGTATTTT	CASSSGLAQTDTQYF
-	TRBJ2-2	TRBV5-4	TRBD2	TGTGCCAGCAGCACCGGGACTAGCATGTCCGGGGAGCTGTTTTTT	CASSTGTSMSGELFF
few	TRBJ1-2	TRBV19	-	TGTGCCAGTAGTATAGCGGTCACGGACATTCACTATGGCTACACCTTC	CASSIAVTDIHYGYTF
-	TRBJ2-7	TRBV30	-	TGTGCCTGGAGTGTACGAGGCGGGGTCTACGAGCAGTACTTC	CAWSVRGGVYEQYF
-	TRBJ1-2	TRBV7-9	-	TGTGCCAGCAGCTTAGAGGTGGGAGCCATCGGTGGCTACACCTTC	CASSLEVGAIGGYTF
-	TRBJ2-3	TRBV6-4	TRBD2	TGTGCCAGCAGTGAAGCGGGAAGTGCGACAGATACGCAGTATTTT	CASSEAGSATDTQYF
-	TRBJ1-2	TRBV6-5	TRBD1	TGTGCCAGCAGTTCTGGACAGGGGAGAGCTAACTATGGCTACACCTTC	CASSSGQGRANYGYTF
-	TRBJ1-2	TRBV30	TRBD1	TGTGCCTGGAACCTCAGGCAGGGGGCGGACTATGGCTACACCTTC	CAWNLRQGADYGYTF
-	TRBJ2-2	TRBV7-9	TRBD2	TGTGCCAGCAGCCGTGCTGTAGCGGGATCGACCGGGGAGCTGTTTTTT	CASSRAVAGSTGELFF
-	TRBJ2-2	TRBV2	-	TGTGCCAGCAGTGTATCTGGCTGGACCGGGGAGCTGTTTTTT	CASSVSGWTGELFF
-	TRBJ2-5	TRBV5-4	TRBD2	TGTGCCAGCAGCTCCGGACTAGCTGGGCAAGAGACCCAGTACTTC	CASSSGLAGQETQYF
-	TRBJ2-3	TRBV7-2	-	TGTGCCAGCAGTCTTAGGATAACAGGCGCCCCAGATACGCAGTATTTT	CASSLRITGAPDTQYF
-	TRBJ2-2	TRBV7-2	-	TGTGCCAGCAGCTTATGGTTGGAGGGGGAGCTGTTTTTT	CASSLWLEGELFF
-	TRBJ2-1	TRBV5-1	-	TGCGCCAGCAGCTTGAGGGCAGGGGATGTTGAGCAGTTCTTC	CASSLRAGDVEQFF
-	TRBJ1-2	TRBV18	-	TGTGCCAGCTCACCAGGACAGCTAGCTAACTATGGCTACACCTTC	CASSPGQLANYGYTF
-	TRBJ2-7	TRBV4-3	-	TGCGCCAGCAGCCACCAGGGGGGCGAGCAGTACTTC	CASSHQGGEQYF
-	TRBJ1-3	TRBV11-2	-	TGTGCCAGCAGCTCCCTTACAGGGTACGGAAACACCATATATTTT	CASSSLTGYGNTIYF
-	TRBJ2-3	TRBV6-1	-	TGTGCCAGCAGTGAAATCGACTACTACACAGATACGCAGTATTTT	CASSEIDYYTDTQYF
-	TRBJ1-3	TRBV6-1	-	TGTGCCAGCAGTGATGGGGGCGCTGGAAACACCATATATTTT	CASSDGGAGNTIYF
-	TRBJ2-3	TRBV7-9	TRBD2	TGTGCCAGCAGCTGGGGGCTAGCGGGGGAAAGCACAGATACGCAGTATTTT	CASSWGLAGESTDTQYF
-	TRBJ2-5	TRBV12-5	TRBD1	TGTGCTAGTGGTTCCGACAGGGGGGGAGAGACCCAGTACTTC	CASGSDRGGETQYF
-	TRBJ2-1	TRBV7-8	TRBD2	TGTGCCAGCAGCTCCGAAATTCGGGGGGGACTAGCGGGAGGGCCCTCCTACAATGAGCAGTTCTTC	CASSSEIRGGLAGGPSYNEQFF
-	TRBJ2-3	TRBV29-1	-	TGCAGCGTTATATTTGGGGGCAGGGCATTGGATACGCAGTATTTT	CSVIFGGRALDTQYF
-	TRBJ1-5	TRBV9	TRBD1	TGTGCCAGCAGCCTGACAGGGTATAGCAATCAGCCCCAGCATTTT	CASSLTGYSNQPQHF
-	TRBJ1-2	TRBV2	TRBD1	TGTGCCAGCAGGGGGACAGTTGGCTACACCTTC	CASRGTVGYTF
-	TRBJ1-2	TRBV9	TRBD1	TGTGCCAGCAGGGTAGGACAGGGGGAAAGTGGCTACACCTTC	CASRVGQGESGYTF
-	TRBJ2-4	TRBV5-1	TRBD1	TGCGCCAGCAGTTGGGGACAGAACCCTGTAATAGCCAAAAACATTCAGTACTTC	CASSWGQNPVIAKNIQYF
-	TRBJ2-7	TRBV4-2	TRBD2	TGTGCCAGCAGCCAAGATCCCCCGGGACTAGCATTATACGAGCAGTACTTC	CASSQDPPGLALYEQYF
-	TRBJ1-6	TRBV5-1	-	TGCGCCAGCAGTCAGGACGGGGGTGGTTCACCCCTCCACTTT	CASSQDGGGSPLHF
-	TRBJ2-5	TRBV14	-	TGTGCCAGCAGCCAGAAATACGGGACCCAGTACTTC	CASSQKYGTQYF
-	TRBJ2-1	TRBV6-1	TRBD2	TGTGCCAGCAGTGAACGAACTGGACTAGCGTACAATGAGCAGTTCTTC	CASSERTGLAYNEQFF
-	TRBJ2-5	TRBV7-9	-	TGTGCCAGCGCTCCGCGTTCGGTGGAGACCCAGTACTTC	CASAPRSVETQYF
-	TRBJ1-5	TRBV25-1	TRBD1	TGTGCCAGCAGTGGAGCAAGCACAGGGGCGGATCAGCCCCAGCATTTT	CASSGASTGADQPQHF
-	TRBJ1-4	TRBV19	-	TGTGCCAGTAGTCGGAGCATTGCTAATGAAAAACTGTTTTTT	CASSRSIANEKLFF
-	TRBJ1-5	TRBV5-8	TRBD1	TGTGCCAGCAGCTGGACAGGGACTAGCAATCAGCCCCAGCATTTT	CASSWTGTSNQPQHF
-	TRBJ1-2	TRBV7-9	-	TGTGCCAGCAGCTTAGAGATTATCGGGGAGAACTATGGCTACACCTTC	CASSLEIIGENYGYTF
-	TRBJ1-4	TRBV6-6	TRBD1	TGTGCCGGCAGTCTAGTAAGGGGGCCCGAAAGAAAACTGTTTTTT	CAGSLVRGPERKLFF
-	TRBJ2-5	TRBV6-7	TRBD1	TGTGCCAGCAGTTACCCGGACAGGGGGCTCAAAGAGACCCAGTACTTC	CASSYPDRGLKETQYF
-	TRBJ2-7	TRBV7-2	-	TGTGCCAGCAGGGCGGGACAGCGATCCTACGAGCAGTACTTC	CASRAGQRSYEQYF
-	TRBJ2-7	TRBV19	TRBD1	TGTGCCAGTAGTAGGGACAGTACCTCCTACGAGCAGTACTTC	CASSRDSTSYEQYF
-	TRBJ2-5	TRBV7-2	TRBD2	TGTGCCAGCAGCTTAACAGGGACTAGCGGCCAAGAGACCCAGTACTTC	CASSLTGTSGQETQYF
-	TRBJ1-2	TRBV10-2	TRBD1	TGCGCCAGCAGGGGCCCCGGGACAGGAGTCTATGGCTACACCTTC	CASRGPGTGVYGYTF
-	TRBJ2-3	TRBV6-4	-	TGTGCCAGCAGTGACTCCAACACAGATACGCAGTATTTT	CASSDSNTDTQYF
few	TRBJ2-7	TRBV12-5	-	TGTGCTAGTGGTTTGGTAGGGGGGGATCCCCTCTTC	CASGLVGGDPLF
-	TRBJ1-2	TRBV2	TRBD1	TGTGCCAGCAGTCGTACCGGGACAGACTATGGCTACACCTTC	CASSRTGTDYGYTF
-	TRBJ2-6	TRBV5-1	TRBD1	TGCGCCAGCAGCCTAGACAGGGTAGGTGGGGCCAACGTCCTGACTTTC	CASSLDRVGGANVLTF
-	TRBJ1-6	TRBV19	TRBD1	TGTGCCAGTAGTACTACAGGGGATTCACCCCTCCACTTT	CASSTTGDSPLHF
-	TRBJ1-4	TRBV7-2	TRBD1	TGTGCCAGCAGCCCCGACAGGGGAAAAAATGAAAAACTGTTTTTT	CASSPDRGKNEKLFF